These T cell receptor beta chains were read from a single sample in a study of CD8 T cells in Susac syndrome. A single record per CDR3 protein comes from TCRdb applying MiXCR to the immunoSEQ multiplex PCR reads. Of 150,000 or so distinct CDR3 sequences listed, 90% to 95% were seen once; the top ten hold roughly 0.2%. The specimen was CD8+ T cells from PBMCs. Receptors were obtained from a human donor with multiple sclerosis. The CDR3 runs from the conserved cysteine through the conserved F or W. D genes are given only for firm matches. Clone size is given for some rows only: seen once, a few or many times, or a class if the clone is expanded.

J gene	V gene	clone size	D gene	CDR3 DNA	CDR3 protein
TRBJ2-3	TRBV7-6	.	TRBD2	TGTGCCAGCAGCTTTAGCGGGGGGGAAAGCACAGATACGCAGTATTTT	CASSFSGGESTDTQYF
TRBJ2-5	TRBV19	.	.	TGTGCCAGTAGTATAATGCCGAGGGAGACCCAGTACTTC	CASSIMPRETQYF
TRBJ1-1	TRBV3-1	.	.	TGTGCCAGCAGCCAAAGGCGGCGGAACTCTGAAGCTTTCTTT	CASSQRRRNSEAFF
TRBJ1-5	TRBV3-1	.	TRBD1	TGTGCCAGCAGCCAATCCCCAGGGGGCAAGTTTTGGCCCCAGCATTTT	CASSQSPGGKFWPQHF
TRBJ1-2	TRBV29-1	.	.	TGCAGCGTTCCTGCGGGGGGGAATGGCTACACCTTC	CSVPAGGNGYTF
TRBJ2-1	TRBV20-1	.	.	TGCAGTGCCAGACCTTATCGTACGGCAGGGCCTACCTTTGGGGATGAGCAGTTCTTC	CSARPYRTAGPTFGDEQFF
TRBJ1-2	TRBV29-1	.	.	TGCAGCGTCCAAGGACGAAACTATGGCTACACCTTC	CSVQGRNYGYTF
TRBJ2-3	TRBV29-1	.	.	TGCAGCGTTGTAGGACAGCAAGCAACGCAGTATTTT	CSVVGQQATQYF
TRBJ1-2	TRBV7-9	once	.	TGTGCCAGCAGTCCGGTCGGGGGCGCGTATGGCTACACCTTC	CASSPVGGAYGYTF
TRBJ2-7	TRBV3-1	.	.	TGTGCCAGCAGCCCGAATATGAACAGGGTGAGGGACGAGCAGTACTTC	CASSPNMNRVRDEQYF
TRBJ2-7	TRBV6-2/TRBV6-3	.	.	TGTGCCAGCAGTTACTCTACCCAGGGTAAGGCGCACTACGAGCAGTACTTC	CASSYSTQGKAHYEQYF
TRBJ1-1	TRBV5-6	.	TRBD1	TGTGCCAGCAGCTGGGGGACAGGGCTCACTGAAGCTTTCTTT	CASSWGTGLTEAFF
TRBJ2-5	TRBV15	.	.	TGTGCCACCAGCAGAGATCAGGGAGCTTCGTGGACCCAGTACTTC	CATSRDQGASWTQYF
TRBJ2-1	TRBV6-5	.	.	TGTGCCAGCACCCCTATGAGCTCCTACAATGAGCAGTTCTTC	CASTPMSSYNEQFF
TRBJ1-1	TRBV13	.	TRBD1	TGTGCCAGCAGCTCCCAGGACAGGGGCCGGACTGAAGCTTTCTTT	CASSSQDRGRTEAFF
TRBJ2-2	TRBV28	.	.	TGTGCCACCCGCTCGTCCAGGGACATTTTCACCGGGGAGCTGTTTTTT	CATRSSRDIFTGELFF
TRBJ1-2	TRBV29-1	.	TRBD1	TGCAGCTTCAGGGGGCGCGAGGGCTACACCTTC	CSFRGREGYTF
TRBJ1-6	TRBV5-6	.	TRBD1	TGTGCCAGCAGCACCGGACAGGGAGGCTCACCCCTCCACTTT	CASSTGQGGSPLHF
TRBJ1-1	TRBV29-1	.	.	TGCAGCGTAAGGACCGGCCGGCCTGAAGCTTTCTTT	CSVRTGRPEAFF
TRBJ1-5	TRBV27	.	TRBD1	TGTGCCAGCAGTTCCCGGGACAGTAATCAGCCCCAGCATTTT	CASSSRDSNQPQHF
TRBJ2-1	TRBV9	.	.	TGTGCCAGCAGCGTAGCTGAGGGGCGTAATGAGCAGTTCTTC	CASSVAEGRNEQFF
TRBJ1-6	TRBV7-6	once	.	TGTGCCAGCCGCTCGGATGACGCGAATTCACCCCTCCACTTT	CASRSDDANSPLHF
TRBJ2-7	TRBV7-9	.	.	TGTGCCGGAGGGGGACGAGCCTACGAGCAGTACTTC	CAGGGRAYEQYF
TRBJ2-7	TRBV29-1	.	.	TGCAGCGTTGGAACTAGCCCTCCCTACGAGCAGTACTTC	CSVGTSPPYEQYF